The 28 T cell receptor beta chains in this list originate from one sample, sequenced in a study of blood T cell repertoires in COVID-19. Sequencing was performed with immunoSEQ multiplex PCR; in TCRdb, only in-frame clones are kept and a portion is missing. Found here are some 190,000 clones, around 85% of them singletons; the top ten hold approximately 13%. Material: peripheral blood. All receptors derive from a woman aged 45 to 65 with acute or convalescent COVID-19.

Written as DNA, the CDR3 is TGTGCCAGCAGTTACGGGCTAGCTAACACAGATACGCAGTATTTT. It translates to CASSYGLANTDTQYF. The chain links TRBV6-2 or TRBV6-3 to TRBJ2-3, with D possibly being TRBD2 (5 bases). The CDR3 has 15 amino acids. Trimming left V 2 bases short and J 2 bases short, with 11 bases between. The germline gives CDR1 MNHEY, CDR2 SVGEGT.

The chain links TRBV5-5 to TRBJ2-5, with no clear D. Trimming shortened V by 2 bases and J by 0 bases, and 8 bases separated the two germline ends. The germline gives CDR1 SGHKS, CDR2 YYEKEE (reference sequence). The CDR3 sequence is 14 residues long. The CDR3 reads CASSLVQNQETQYF. In nucleotides, the CDR3 is TGTGCCAGCAGCTTAGTACAGAACCAAGAGACCCAGTACTTC.

The chain links TRBV5-4 to TRBJ1-6; 9 bases align to TRBD1. The CDR3 consists of 15 residues. The germline V gene encodes CDR1 SGHNT and CDR2 YYREEE (reference sequence). V trimming: 4 bases; J trimming: 9 bases; junction bases outside the gene matches: 8. CDR3 nucleotide sequence: TGTGCCAGCAGCGCAACCGGGACAGGGACTTCACCCCTCCACTTT. This encodes CASSATGTGTSPLHF.

The rearrangement joins TRBV6-5 to TRBJ1-4; maybe TRBD1 (6 bases). The germline gives CDR1 MNHEY, CDR2 SVGAGI. Trimming took 8 bases from V and 5 from J, leaving 15 bases between them. This CDR3 region has 14 residues. CDR3 DNA: TGTGCCAGCCGACTACAGGGACCAAATGAAAAACTGTTTTTT. It specifies CASRLQGPNEKLFF.

This clone occurred a few times. The chain recombines TRBV5-1 with TRBJ2-1; 9 bases fit TRBD2. V shed 0 bases, J shed 7 bases, and the junction held 5 bases outside the gene matches. The germline V gene has CDR1 SGHRS and CDR2 YFSETQ. CDR3 length equals 15 residues. The CDR3 coding sequence is TGCGCCAGCAGCTTGGATCGAGCGGGAGGTAATGAGCAGTTCTTC. Protein: CASSLDRAGGNEQFF. Variable domain in full (rest from reference TRBV5-1 and TRBJ2-1): KAGVTQTPRYLIKTRGQQVTLSCSPISGHRSVSWYQQTPGQGLQFLFEYFSETQRNKGNFPGRFSGRQFSNSRSEMNVSTLELGDSALYLCASSLDRAGGNEQFFGPGTRLTVL.

The rearrangement links TRBV7-2 to TRBJ2-1; 7 nucleotides align to TRBD2. Germline CDR1 reads SGHTA; CDR2 reads FQGNSA. Unmatched junction bases numbered 17, after V lost 4 bases and J lost 8 bases. The CDR3 runs to 17 residues. This CDR3 reads CASSSLGTTPFGDEQFF. CDR3 bases: TGTGCCAGCAGCTCCCTAGGGACTACCCCGTTTGGGGATGAGCAGTTCTTC.

The CDR3 nucleotides are TGTGCCAGCAGCTTAACTTTAGGGCGGACTCCCACAGATACGCAGTATTTT. Amino acid sequence: CASSLTLGRTPTDTQYF. The chain recombines TRBV7-8 with TRBJ2-3; possible D gene TRBD2, 5 bases. CDR1 is SGHVS, CDR2 FQNEAQ, per germline. V gave up 2 bases and J gave up 2 bases, with 17 bases separating them. The CDR3 spans 17 residues. The variable domain in full, completed from reference TRBV7-8 and TRBJ2-3, reads GAGVSQSPRYKVAKRGQDVALRCDPISGHVSLFWYQQALGQGPEFLTYFQNEAQLDKSGLPSDRFFAERPEGSVSTLKIQRTQQEDSAVYLCASSLTLGRTPTDTQYFGPGTRLTVL.

The chain couples TRBV7-9 to TRBJ2-1; 14 nucleotides match TRBD2. Germline CDR1 SEHNR, CDR2 FQNEAQ (reference sequence). J gave up 13 bases and V 6 bases, and 5 bases lay outside the gene matches. The length of the CDR3 is 13 residues. The CDR3 sequence: CASRGTSGGRQFF. For the CDR3, the DNA is TGTGCCAGCAGGGGGACTAGCGGGGGACGACAGTTCTTC.

V usage is TRBV4-3 and J usage is TRBJ1-4; TRBD1 might be the D (6 bases). Germline lookup yields CDR1 LGHNA and CDR2 YSLEER. The CDR3 sequence is 16 residues long. Trimming cost V 1 base and J 4 bases, with 13 bases left between them. The CDR3: CASSQAGGDFNEKLFF. CDR3 DNA sequence: TGCGCCAGCAGCCAAGCTGGGGGCGATTTTAATGAAAAACTGTTTTTT.

The CDR3 loop is CASSLIDRANQPQHF. The CDR3 coding sequence is TGTGCCAGCAGTTTAATCGACAGGGCTAATCAGCCCCAGCATTTT. The gene calls are TRBV28 and TRBJ1-5, with 7 bases matching TRBD1. Germline CDR1 and CDR2: MDHEN and SYDVKM. The CDR3 is 15 residues long. The J segment lost 4 bases and the V segment lost 2 bases, leaving 5 bases of the junction unmatched.

The rearrangement joins TRBV5-1 to TRBJ2-7; 9 positions agree with TRBD1. Germline assignment: CDR1 SGHRS and CDR2 YFSETQ. V lost 4 bases to trimming and J lost 6 bases; unmatched junction nucleotides: 11. CDR3 length: 15 amino acids. The CDR3 DNA follows: TGCGCCAGCAGCCAGCGGACAGGGGTGGTGAGCGAGCAGTACTTC. It codes for CASSQRTGVVSEQYF.

CDR3 bases: TGTGCCAGCAGTTTAATAGGGGCAGGCTCGAACACCGGGGAGCTGTTTTTT. The encoded protein is CASSLIGAGSNTGELFF. The V and J genes are TRBV28 and TRBJ2-2, with D perhaps matching TRBD1 (5 bases). The ends were cut back, 2 bases at V and 0 bases at J, with 13 bases in the middle. The length of the CDR3 is 17 residues. The germline gives CDR1 MDHEN, CDR2 SYDVKM.

This clone is a singleton in its sample. The rearrangement links TRBV2 to TRBJ2-7; TRBD2 agrees at 10 bases. The CDR3 sequence is 15 residues long. J lost 6 bases, V lost 2 bases, and 7 bases had no gene match. CDR1 is SNHLY and CDR2 is FYNNEI in the germline V gene. The CDR3 here is CASSENLAGATEQYF. DNA for the CDR3: TGTGCCAGCAGTGAAAACCTAGCGGGAGCTACCGAGCAGTACTTC.

The chain joins TRBV5-4 to TRBJ2-4; D is undetermined. The CDR3 sequence is 15 residues long. Germline CDR1 reads SGHNT; CDR2 reads YYREEE (reference sequence). Trimming shortened V by 7 bases and J by 0 bases, and 14 bases separated the two germline ends. CDR3 sequence reads: CASSEEGSAKNIQYF. The CDR3 nucleotides are TGTGCCAGCTCCGAGGAAGGCTCAGCCAAAAACATTCAGTACTTC.

The rearrangement uses TRBV5-1 and TRBJ1-1; no definite D call. The CDR3 totals 15 residues. Germline lookup yields CDR1 SGHRS and CDR2 YFSETQ. V lost 0 bases and J lost 5, with 14 bases in between. The CDR3 DNA sequence: TGCGCCAGCAGCTTGGTTACGGGGAGTGGGACTGAAGCTTTCTTT. This sequence encodes CASSLVTGSGTEAFF.

The V gene is TRBV4-2, the J gene TRBJ2-2, with 10 bases that match TRBD2. The germline V gene encodes CDR1 LGHNA and CDR2 YNFKEQ. CDR3 length equals 16 residues. Losses at the gene ends were 4 bases for V and 7 bases for J; bases not matched to a gene: 9. Here the CDR3 reads CASSPSGGAGNGELFF. The CDR3 DNA sequence: TGTGCCAGCAGCCCCAGCGGGGGGGCCGGTAACGGGGAGCTGTTTTTT.

The chain carries TRBV27 and TRBJ2-2; 8 nucleotides line up with TRBD1. V was clipped by 4 bases and J by 6 bases; unmatched bases: 4. The CDR3 length is 14 residues. Germline V lookup: CDR1 MNHEY, CDR2 SMNVEV (reference sequence). CDR3 nucleotides: TGTGCCAGCAGTTCAAAACAGGGGGCCGGGGAGCTGTTTTTT. It encodes CASSSKQGAGELFF.

In its sample, this clone was seen once. The rearrangement uses TRBV14 and TRBJ2-2; 12 bases are a match to TRBD1. Germline trimming cut 1 base from V and 5 bases from J; bases unmatched to any gene: 5. The CDR3 is 17 residues long. Germline V CDR1 and CDR2: SGHDN, FVKESK. The CDR3 nucleotides read TGTGCCAGCAGCCAAGTCTGGGGACAGGGGGCGACCGGGGAGCTGTTTTTT. This codes for CASSQVWGQGATGELFF.

This chain joins TRBV4-3 and TRBJ1-6; 10 bases are a match to TRBD1. The CDR3 length is 16 residues. J lost 7 bases, V lost 3 bases, and 6 bases had no gene match. Germline lookup yields CDR1 LGHNA and CDR2 YSLEER. CDR3 DNA: TGCGCCAGCAGCCATTTTGTGGGACAGGGGAATTCACCCCTCCACTTT. Amino acid sequence: CASSHFVGQGNSPLHF.

V and J are TRBV28 and TRBJ1-5; 9 bases match TRBD1. V trimming: 5 bases; J trimming: 0 bases; junction bases outside the gene matches: 8. The CDR3 loop spans 17 amino acids. Germline V gene lookup returns CDR1 MDHEN and CDR2 SYDVKM. CDR3 coding DNA: TGTGCCAGCAGTACCCGGGACAGGGCCGTTAGCAATCAGCCCCAGCATTTT. Residues: CASSTRDRAVSNQPQHF.

V is TRBV7-9 and J is TRBJ2-7; 10 nucleotides match TRBD1. CDR3 length: 16 amino acids. CDR1 and CDR2 from the germline V gene are SEHNR and FQNEAQ (reference sequence). Losses at the gene ends were 5 bases for V and 7 bases for J; bases not matched to a gene: 14. CDR3 bases: TGTGCCAGCAGCCACTTTGGACAGGGGGAAGCGGTTGAGCAGTACTTC. It translates to CASSHFGQGEAVEQYF.

The chain combines TRBV4-2 with TRBJ1-2; D uncertain. With 1 base removed from V and 1 base from J, the gap between germline ends came to 10 bases. Germline values: CDR1 LGHNA, CDR2 YNFKEQ. This CDR3 contains 15 residues. CDR3 nucleotides: TGTGCCAGCAGCCAAGCCCAGGATCTTAACTATGGCTACACCTTC. Its protein is CASSQAQDLNYGYTF.

V and J are TRBV18 and TRBJ1-1; D is perhaps TRBD1 (6 bases). The CDR3 is 11 amino acids. V lost 5 bases to trimming and J lost 8 bases, with 9 bases between them. Germline CDR1 reads KGHSH; CDR2 reads LQKENI. The CDR3 region is CASSLQGEAFF. Written as DNA, the CDR3 is TGTGCCAGCTCATTACAGGGAGAAGCTTTCTTT.

CDR3 sequence reads: CATSDFGDNYNEQFF. DNA for the CDR3: TGTGCCACCAGTGATTTCGGGGACAACTACAATGAGCAGTTCTTC. The V call is TRBV24-1, the J call TRBJ2-1, with D maybe TRBD1 (6 bases). Germline-derived CDR1 and CDR2 are KGHDR and SFDVKD. The CDR3 runs to 15 residues. With 1 base removed from V and 3 bases from J, the gap between germline ends came to 9 bases.

The chain employs TRBV10-1 and TRBJ2-1; 9 positions agree with TRBD2. The V segment lost 0 bases and the J segment 8 bases; nucleotides outside the gene matches: 8. The germline gives CDR1 WNHNN, CDR2 SYGVQD (reference sequence). CDR3 length: 16 amino acids. CDR3 DNA: TGCGCCAGCAGTGAGTCGGCGGGAGGGCCTCTTTATGAGCAGTTCTTC. Its translation is CASSESAGGPLYEQFF.

The chain couples TRBV24-1 to TRBJ2-3, with 7 bases identical to TRBD1. This CDR3 is 16 amino acids long. Losses at the gene ends were 4 bases for V and 0 bases for J; bases not matched to a gene: 6. The germline V gene encodes CDR1 KGHDR and CDR2 SFDVKD. The CDR3 loop is CATSDPGTASTDTQYF. The CDR3 nucleotides are TGTGCCACCAGTGACCCCGGGACAGCTAGCACAGATACGCAGTATTTT.

The chain uses TRBV19 and TRBJ1-5; D perhaps matches TRBD1 (6 bases). The V gene's germline CDR1 is LNHDA and CDR2 SQIVND (reference sequence). The CDR3 totals 15 residues. The V end lost 2 bases, the J end lost 7 bases, and 15 bases lay between the germline ends. DNA for the CDR3: TGTGCCAGTAGTATAAATCAGGGGAGGGAACAGCCCCAGCATTTT. Its translation: CASSINQGREQPQHF.

The chain joins TRBV24-1 to TRBJ2-4; D gene uncertain. Germline values: CDR1 KGHDR, CDR2 SFDVKD. The length of the CDR3 is 13 residues. Trimming removed 4 bases at V and 7 bases at J, with 10 bases between. CDR3 in DNA: TGTGCCACCAGTGACCCCGTTTTTAACATTCAGTACTTC. It translates to CATSDPVFNIQYF.